Shown below are 7 T cell receptor beta chains from a single sample sequenced in a study of cytomegalovirus exposure and HLA in healthy donors. PCR employed 60 Vbeta and 13 Jbeta primers. Only in-frame clones appear in the TCRdb table, and some are missing; sequencing was by immunoSEQ multiplex PCR. The table lists fewer than 200,000 clones. The material sequenced was PBMCs. These receptors all come from a young man in good health and CMV-seronegative.

The chain employs TRBV9 and TRBJ2-2, with D tentatively TRBD1 (5 bases). Trimming removed 4 bases at V and 4 bases at J, with 14 bases between. CDR1 is SGDLS and CDR2 is YYNGEE in the germline V gene. This CDR3 spans 15 amino acids. CDR3 loop: CASSPWTSLTGELFF. CDR3 nucleotide sequence: TGTGCCAGCAGCCCATGGACAAGCCTCACCGGGGAGCTGTTTTTT.

V gene TRBV5-1 combines with J gene TRBJ2-1; 9 bases are shared with TRBD1. CDR1 is SGHRS, CDR2 YFSETQ, per germline. The CDR3 has 14 residues. With V trimmed by 4 bases and J by 8 bases, 7 bases remained unmatched. CDR3 DNA sequence: TGCGCCAGCAGCATTGGGACAGGGTTCGATGAGCAGTTCTTC. Amino acids: CASSIGTGFDEQFF. Using reference TRBV5-1 and TRBJ2-1 for the parts outside the CDR3, the full variable domain is KAGVTQTPRYLIKTRGQQVTLSCSPISGHRSVSWYQQTPGQGLQFLFEYFSETQRNKGNFPGRFSGRQFSNSRSEMNVSTLELGDSALYLCASSIGTGFDEQFFGPGTRLTVL.

Of note for this clone: A read error may account for a junction end that differs from germline. This chain connects TRBV7-9 to TRBJ1-5; the D gene is possibly TRBD1 (5 bases). Germline V gene data show CDR1 as SEHNR and CDR2 as FQNEAQ (reference sequence). This CDR3 has 15 amino acids. The CDR3 is CASTLSGGPNQPQHF. DNA of the CDR3: TGTGCCAGCACCTTAAGCGGGGGACCCAATCAGCCCCAGCATTTT.

The CDR3 nucleotides are TGCGCCAGCAGCTTTATGTGGGGGCAGGGGGCTGATAATTCACCCCTCCACTTT. This gives the protein CASSFMWGQGADNSPLHF. V usage is TRBV5-1 and J usage is TRBJ1-6; 8 bases are a match to TRBD1. The CDR3 runs 18 residues. Germline lookup yields CDR1 SGHRS and CDR2 YFSETQ. With 2 bases clipped from V and 5 bases from J, the junction kept 12 bases outside the gene matches.

The CDR3 protein is CSVETGGTDTQYF. CDR3 bases: TGCAGCGTTGAAACAGGGGGCACAGATACGCAGTATTTT. V is TRBV29-1 and J is TRBJ2-3; TRBD1 matches 7 bases. Germline V gives CDR1 SQVTM, CDR2 ANQGSEA. This CDR3 spans 13 amino acids. V trimming: 2 bases; J trimming: 1 base; junction bases outside the gene matches: 0.

J is TRBJ1-1 and V is TRBV11-3; unclear D gene. The CDR3 loop spans 15 amino acids. CDR1 is SGHNT and CDR2 is YENEEA in the germline V gene. V gave up 2 bases and J gave up 5 bases, with 15 bases separating them. CDR3 loop: CASSLLMAGGTEAFF. As DNA, the CDR3 is TGTGCCAGCAGCTTACTAATGGCAGGAGGGACTGAAGCTTTCTTT.

V is TRBV28 and J is TRBJ1-1; D uncertain. The CDR3 consists of 12 residues. The germline CDR1 and CDR2 sequences are MDHEN and SYDVKM. The V and J ends lost 3 bases and 7 bases respectively, with 9 bases between them. The CDR3 sequence is CASSFHVNEAFF. CDR3 in DNA: TGTGCCAGCAGTTTCCATGTCAATGAAGCTTTCTTT.